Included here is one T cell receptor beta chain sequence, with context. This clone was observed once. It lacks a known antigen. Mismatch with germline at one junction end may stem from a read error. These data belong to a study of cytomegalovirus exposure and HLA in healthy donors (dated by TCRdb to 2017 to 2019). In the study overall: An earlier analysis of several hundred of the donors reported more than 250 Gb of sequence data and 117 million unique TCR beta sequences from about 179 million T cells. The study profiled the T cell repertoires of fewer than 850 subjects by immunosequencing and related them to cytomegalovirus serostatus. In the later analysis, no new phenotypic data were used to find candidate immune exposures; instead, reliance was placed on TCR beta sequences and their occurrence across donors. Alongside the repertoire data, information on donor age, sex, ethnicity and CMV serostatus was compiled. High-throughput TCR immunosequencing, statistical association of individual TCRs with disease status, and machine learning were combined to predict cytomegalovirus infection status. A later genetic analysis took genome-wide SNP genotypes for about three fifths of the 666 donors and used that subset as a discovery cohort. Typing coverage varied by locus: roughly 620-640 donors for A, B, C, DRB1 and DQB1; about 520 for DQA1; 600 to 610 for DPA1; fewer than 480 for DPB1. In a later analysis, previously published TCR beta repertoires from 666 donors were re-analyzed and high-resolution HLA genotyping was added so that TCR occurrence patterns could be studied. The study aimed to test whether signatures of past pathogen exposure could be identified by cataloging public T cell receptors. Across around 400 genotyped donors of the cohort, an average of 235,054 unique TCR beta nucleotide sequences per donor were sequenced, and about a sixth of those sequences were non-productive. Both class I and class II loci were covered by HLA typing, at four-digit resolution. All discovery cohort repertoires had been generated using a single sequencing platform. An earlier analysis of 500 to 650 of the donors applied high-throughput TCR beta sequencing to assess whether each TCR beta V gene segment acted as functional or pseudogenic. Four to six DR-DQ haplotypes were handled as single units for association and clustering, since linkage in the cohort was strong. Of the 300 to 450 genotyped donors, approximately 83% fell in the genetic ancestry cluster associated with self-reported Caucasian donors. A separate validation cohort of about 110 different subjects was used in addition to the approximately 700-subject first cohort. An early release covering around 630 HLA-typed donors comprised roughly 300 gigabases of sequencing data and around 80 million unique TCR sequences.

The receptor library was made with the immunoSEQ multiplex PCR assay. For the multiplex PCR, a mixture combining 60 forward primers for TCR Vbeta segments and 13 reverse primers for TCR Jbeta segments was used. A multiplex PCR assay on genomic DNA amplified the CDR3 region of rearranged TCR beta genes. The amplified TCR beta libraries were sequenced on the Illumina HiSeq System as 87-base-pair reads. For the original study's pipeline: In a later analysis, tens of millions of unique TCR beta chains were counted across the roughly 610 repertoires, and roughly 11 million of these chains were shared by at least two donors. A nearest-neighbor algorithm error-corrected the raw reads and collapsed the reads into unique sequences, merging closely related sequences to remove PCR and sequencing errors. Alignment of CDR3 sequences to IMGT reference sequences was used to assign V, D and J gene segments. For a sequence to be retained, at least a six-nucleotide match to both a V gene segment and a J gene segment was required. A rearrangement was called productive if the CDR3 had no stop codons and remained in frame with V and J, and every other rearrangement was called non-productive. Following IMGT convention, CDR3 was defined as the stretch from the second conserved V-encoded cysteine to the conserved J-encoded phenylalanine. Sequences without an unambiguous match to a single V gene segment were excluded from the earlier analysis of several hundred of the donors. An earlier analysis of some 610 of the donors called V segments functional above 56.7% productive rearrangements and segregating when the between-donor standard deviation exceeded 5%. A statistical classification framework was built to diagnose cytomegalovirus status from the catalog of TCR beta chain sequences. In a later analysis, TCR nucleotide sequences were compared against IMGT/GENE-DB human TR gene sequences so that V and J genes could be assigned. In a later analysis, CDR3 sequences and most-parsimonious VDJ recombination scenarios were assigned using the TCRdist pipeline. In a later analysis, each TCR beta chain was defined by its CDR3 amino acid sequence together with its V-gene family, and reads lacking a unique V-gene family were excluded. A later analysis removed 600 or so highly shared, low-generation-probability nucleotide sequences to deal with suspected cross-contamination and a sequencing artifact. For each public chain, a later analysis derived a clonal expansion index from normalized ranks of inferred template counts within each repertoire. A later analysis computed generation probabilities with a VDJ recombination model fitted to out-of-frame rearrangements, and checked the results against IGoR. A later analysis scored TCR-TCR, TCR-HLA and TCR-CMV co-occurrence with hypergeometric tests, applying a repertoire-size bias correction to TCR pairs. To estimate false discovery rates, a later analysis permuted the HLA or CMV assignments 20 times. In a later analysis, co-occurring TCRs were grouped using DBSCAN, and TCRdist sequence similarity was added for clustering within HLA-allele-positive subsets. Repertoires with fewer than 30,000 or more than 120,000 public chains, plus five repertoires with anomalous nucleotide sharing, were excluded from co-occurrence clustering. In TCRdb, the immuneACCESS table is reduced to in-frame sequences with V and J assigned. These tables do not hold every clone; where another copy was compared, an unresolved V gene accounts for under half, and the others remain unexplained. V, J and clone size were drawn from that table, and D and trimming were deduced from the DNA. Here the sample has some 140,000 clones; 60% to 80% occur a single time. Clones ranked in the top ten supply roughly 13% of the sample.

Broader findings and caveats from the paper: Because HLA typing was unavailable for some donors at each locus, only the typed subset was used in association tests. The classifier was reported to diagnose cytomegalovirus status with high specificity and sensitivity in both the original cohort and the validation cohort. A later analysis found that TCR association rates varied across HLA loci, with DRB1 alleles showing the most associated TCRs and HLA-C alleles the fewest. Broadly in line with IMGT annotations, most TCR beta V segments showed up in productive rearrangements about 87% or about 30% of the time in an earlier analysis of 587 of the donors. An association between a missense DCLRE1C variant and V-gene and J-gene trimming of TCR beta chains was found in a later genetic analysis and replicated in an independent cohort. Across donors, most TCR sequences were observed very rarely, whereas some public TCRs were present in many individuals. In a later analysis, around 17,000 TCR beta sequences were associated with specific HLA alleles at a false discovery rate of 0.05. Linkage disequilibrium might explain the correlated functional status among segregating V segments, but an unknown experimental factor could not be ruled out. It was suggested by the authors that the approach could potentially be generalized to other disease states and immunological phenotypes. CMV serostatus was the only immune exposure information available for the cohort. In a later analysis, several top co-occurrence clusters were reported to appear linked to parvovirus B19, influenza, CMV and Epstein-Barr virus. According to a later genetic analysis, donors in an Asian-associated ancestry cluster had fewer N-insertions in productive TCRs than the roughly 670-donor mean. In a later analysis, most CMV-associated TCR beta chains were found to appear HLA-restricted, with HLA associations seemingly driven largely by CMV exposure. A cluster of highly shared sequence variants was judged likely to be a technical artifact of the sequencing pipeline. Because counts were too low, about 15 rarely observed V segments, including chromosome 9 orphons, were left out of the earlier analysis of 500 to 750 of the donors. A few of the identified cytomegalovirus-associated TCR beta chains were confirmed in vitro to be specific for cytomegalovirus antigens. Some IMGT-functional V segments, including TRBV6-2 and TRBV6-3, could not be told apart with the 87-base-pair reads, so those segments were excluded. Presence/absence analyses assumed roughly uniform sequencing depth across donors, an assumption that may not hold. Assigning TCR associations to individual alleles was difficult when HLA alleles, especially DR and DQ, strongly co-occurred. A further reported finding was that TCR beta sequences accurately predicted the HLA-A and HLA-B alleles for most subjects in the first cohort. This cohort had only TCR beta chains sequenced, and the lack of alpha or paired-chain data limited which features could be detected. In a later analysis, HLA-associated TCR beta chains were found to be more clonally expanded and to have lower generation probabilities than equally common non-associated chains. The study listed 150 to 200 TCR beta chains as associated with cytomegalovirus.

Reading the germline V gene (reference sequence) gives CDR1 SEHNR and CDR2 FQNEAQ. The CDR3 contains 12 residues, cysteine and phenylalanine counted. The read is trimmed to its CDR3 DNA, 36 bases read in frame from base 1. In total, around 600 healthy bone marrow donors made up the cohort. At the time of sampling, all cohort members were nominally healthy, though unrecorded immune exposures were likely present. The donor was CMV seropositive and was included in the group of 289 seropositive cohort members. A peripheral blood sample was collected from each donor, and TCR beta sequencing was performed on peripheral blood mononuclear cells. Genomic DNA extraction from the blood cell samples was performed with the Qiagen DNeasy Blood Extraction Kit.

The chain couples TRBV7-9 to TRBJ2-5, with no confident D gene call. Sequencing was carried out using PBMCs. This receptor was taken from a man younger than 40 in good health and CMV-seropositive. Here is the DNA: TGTTCCAGCAGCTTAGTTCTCGAGACCCAGTACTTC. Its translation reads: CSSSLVLETQYF.